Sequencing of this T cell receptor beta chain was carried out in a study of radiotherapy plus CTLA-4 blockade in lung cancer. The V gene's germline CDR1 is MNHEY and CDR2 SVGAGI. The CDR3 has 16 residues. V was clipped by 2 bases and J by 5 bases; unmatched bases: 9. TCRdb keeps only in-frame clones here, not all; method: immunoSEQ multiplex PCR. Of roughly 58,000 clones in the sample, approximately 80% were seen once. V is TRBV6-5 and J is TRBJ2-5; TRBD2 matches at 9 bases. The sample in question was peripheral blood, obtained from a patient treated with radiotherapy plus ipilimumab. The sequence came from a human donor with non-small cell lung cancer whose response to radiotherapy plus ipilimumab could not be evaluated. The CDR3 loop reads CASSYAGAGGGETQYF. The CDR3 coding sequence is TGTGCCAGCAGTTACGCCGGAGCGGGAGGCGGTGAGACCCAGTACTTC.